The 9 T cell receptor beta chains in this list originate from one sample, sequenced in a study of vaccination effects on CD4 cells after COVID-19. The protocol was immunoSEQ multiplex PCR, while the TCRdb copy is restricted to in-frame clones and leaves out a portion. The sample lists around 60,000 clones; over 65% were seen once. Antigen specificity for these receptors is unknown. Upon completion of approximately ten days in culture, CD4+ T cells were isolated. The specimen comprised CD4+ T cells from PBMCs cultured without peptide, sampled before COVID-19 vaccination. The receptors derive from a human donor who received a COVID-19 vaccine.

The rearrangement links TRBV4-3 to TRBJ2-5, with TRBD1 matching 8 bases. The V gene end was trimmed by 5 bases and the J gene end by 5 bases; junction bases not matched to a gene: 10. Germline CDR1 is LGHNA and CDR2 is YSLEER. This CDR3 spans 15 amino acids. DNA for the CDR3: TGCGCCAGCAGCTACAGGACAGGGACTGGGGAGACCCAGTACTTC. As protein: CASSYRTGTGETQYF.

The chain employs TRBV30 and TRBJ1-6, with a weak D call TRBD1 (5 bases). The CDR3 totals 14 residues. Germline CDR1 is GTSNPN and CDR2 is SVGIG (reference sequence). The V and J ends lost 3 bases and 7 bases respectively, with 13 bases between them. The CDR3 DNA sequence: TGTGCCTGGAGAGGACGGGGGAGCAATTCACCCCTCCACTTT. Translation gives CAWRGRGSNSPLHF. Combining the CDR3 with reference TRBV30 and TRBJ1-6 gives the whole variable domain SQTIHQWPATLVQPVGSPLSLECTVEGTSNPNLYWYRQAAGRGLQLLFYSVGIGQISSEVPQNLSASRPQDRQFILSSKKLLLSDSGFYLCAWRGRGSNSPLHFGNGTRLTVT.

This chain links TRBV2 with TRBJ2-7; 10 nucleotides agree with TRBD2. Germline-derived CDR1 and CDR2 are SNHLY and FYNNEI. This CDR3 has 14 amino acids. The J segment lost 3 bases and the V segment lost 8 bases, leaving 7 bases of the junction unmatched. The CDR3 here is CASFTSGVSYEQYV. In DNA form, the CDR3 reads TGTGCCAGCTTTACTAGCGGGGTAAGCTACGAGCAGTACGTC.

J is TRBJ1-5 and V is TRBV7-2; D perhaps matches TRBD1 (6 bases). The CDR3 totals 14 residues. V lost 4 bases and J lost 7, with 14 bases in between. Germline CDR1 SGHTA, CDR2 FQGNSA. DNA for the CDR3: TGTGCCAGCAGCTCACAGGGAAGGGAGCAGCCCCAGCATTTT. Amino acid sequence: CASSSQGREQPQHF.

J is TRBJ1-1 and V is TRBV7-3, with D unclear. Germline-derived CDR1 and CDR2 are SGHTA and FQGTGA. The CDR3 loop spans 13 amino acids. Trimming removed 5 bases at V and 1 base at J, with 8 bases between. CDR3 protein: CASSQSSNTEAFF. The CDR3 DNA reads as TGTGCCAGCAGCCAAAGTTCGAACACTGAAGCTTTCTTT.

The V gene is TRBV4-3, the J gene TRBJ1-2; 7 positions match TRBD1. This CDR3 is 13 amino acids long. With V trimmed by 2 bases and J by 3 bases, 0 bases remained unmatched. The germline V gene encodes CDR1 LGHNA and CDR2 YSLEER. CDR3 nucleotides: TGCGCCAGCAGCCAACAGGGGGACTATGGCTACACCTTC. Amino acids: CASSQQGDYGYTF.

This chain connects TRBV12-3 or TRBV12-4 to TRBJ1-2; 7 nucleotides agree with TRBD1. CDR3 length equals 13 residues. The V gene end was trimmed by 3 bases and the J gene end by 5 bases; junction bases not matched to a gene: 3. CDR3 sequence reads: CASSLGQWYGYTF. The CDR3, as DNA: TGTGCCAGCAGTTTGGGACAGTGGTATGGCTACACCTTC.

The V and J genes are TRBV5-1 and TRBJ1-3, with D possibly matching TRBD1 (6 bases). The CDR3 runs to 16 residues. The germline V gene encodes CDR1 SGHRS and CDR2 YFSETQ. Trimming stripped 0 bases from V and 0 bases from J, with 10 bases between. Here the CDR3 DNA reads TGCGCCAGCAGCTTGGTGGGGACACTCTCTGGAAACACCATATATTTT. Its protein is CASSLVGTLSGNTIYF. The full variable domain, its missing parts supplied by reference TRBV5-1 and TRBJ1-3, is KAGVTQTPRYLIKTRGQQVTLSCSPISGHRSVSWYQQTPGQGLQFLFEYFSETQRNKGNFPGRFSGRQFSNSRSEMNVSTLELGDSALYLCASSLVGTLSGNTIYFGEGSWLTVV.

Here the CDR3 reads CASSLTGVNTEAFF. The DNA of the CDR3 is TGTGCCAGTAGCCTGACAGGGGTGAACACTGAAGCTTTCTTT. The rearrangement uses TRBV19 and TRBJ1-1, with TRBD1 matching over 8 bases. The CDR3 loop spans 14 amino acids. V was clipped by 6 bases and J by 0 bases; unmatched bases: 3. Germline lookup yields CDR1 LNHDA and CDR2 SQIVND (reference sequence).